The 16 T cell receptor beta chains below were found in one sample sequenced in a study of human T cells and chemical hapten exposure. TCRdb re-analysed the RACE reads in MiXCR, keeping a single row per CDR3 protein. This table has more than 150,000 distinct CDR3 sequences, approximately 31% appearing once. Noted time point: pre-sensitization, week 0. The treatment denotes: therapeutic diphenylcyclopropenone sensitization with weekly scalp DPC. This sample comprised whole blood, obtained in connection with sensitization to the hapten diphenylcyclopropenone (DPC). The receptors shown here come from a woman aged 30 to 39 with alopecia areata. Some clones in this sample may be carry-over from other donors' samples.

V usage is TRBV7-9 and J usage is TRBJ1-4; D is uncertain. The CDR3 has 13 residues. CDR1 and CDR2 from the germline V gene are SEHNR and FQNEAQ (reference sequence). The V end was cut by 5 bases, the J end by 4 bases, with 8 bases between. CDR3 DNA sequence: TGTGCCAGCAGCACGTGGGGTAATGAAAAACTGTTTTTT. It translates to CASSTWGNEKLFF. Using reference TRBV7-9 and TRBJ1-4 for the parts outside the CDR3, the full variable domain is DTGVSQNPRHKITKRGQNVTFRCDPISEHNRLYWYRQTLGQGPEFLTYFQNEAQLEKSRLLSDRFSAERPKGSFSTLEIQRTEQGDSAMYLCASSTWGNEKLFFGSGTQLSVL.

V gene TRBV6-6 combines with J gene TRBJ2-7, with D perhaps TRBD1 or TRBD2 (6 bases each). This CDR3 has 15 amino acids. Germline V gene data show CDR1 as MNHNY and CDR2 as SVGAGI (reference sequence). V was pared by 5 bases and J by 7 bases, with 21 bases between. In DNA, the CDR3 is TGTGCCAGCAGTCCCCCGGGGGCTCTCAATCTGGAGCAGTACTTC. Translation: CASSPPGALNLEQYF.

J is TRBJ2-7 and V is TRBV7-2; D is possibly TRBD1 (6 bases). The germline gives CDR1 SGHTA, CDR2 FQGNSA. This CDR3 comprises 12 residues. Trimming removed 5 bases from V and 4 bases from J, with 9 bases in between. The CDR3 nucleotides are TGTGCCAGCAGCCGGACAGCGTACGAGCAGTACTTC. This gives the protein CASSRTAYEQYF.

This clonotype was seen more than once but under ten times. The chain is built from TRBV7-2 and TRBJ2-5, with a weak D call TRBD1 (6 bases). This CDR3 is built from 14 residues. V gave up 5 bases and J gave up 4 bases, with 14 bases separating them. Germline V lookup: CDR1 SGHTA, CDR2 FQGNSA. The DNA for the CDR3 is TGTGCCAGCAGCCAATCTACCAGGGGAGAGACCCAGTACTTC. Protein product: CASSQSTRGETQYF.

This clonotype was detected only a few times. The genes are TRBV7-3 and TRBJ2-1; the D gene is possibly TRBD2 (6 bases). The CDR3 is made up of 17 amino acids. V was pared by 1 base and J by 2 bases, with 15 bases between. In germline, CDR1 is SGHTA, CDR2 FQGTGA. The CDR3 spells CASSLSMVGGTYNEQFF. CDR3 bases: TGTGCCAGCAGCTTAAGTATGGTGGGAGGTACCTACAATGAGCAGTTCTTC.

The chain recombines TRBV12-3 or TRBV12-4 with TRBJ2-1, with 7 bases fitting TRBD1. The CDR3 totals 14 residues. V was pared by 3 bases and J by 9 bases, with 8 bases of the junction left unmatched. CDR3 amino acids: CASSFRQGAVEQFF. The CDR3 bases are TGTGCCAGCAGTTTCCGACAGGGAGCGGTTGAGCAGTTCTTC.

The V call is TRBV28, the J call TRBJ1-6, with 9 bases matching TRBD1. The CDR3 consists of 16 residues. V was clipped by 5 bases and J by 6 bases; unmatched bases: 8. In germline, CDR1 is MDHEN, CDR2 SYDVKM. The DNA of the CDR3 is TGTGCCAGCAGTACCCCCGGGGGACAGGGTAATTCACCCCTCCACTTT. This gives the protein CASSTPGGQGNSPLHF.

This clonotype was detected only a few times. The chain carries TRBV28 and TRBJ1-4; possibly TRBD1 for D (5 bases). Germline V gene lookup returns CDR1 MDHEN and CDR2 SYDVKM. V gave up 2 bases and J gave up 5 bases, with 15 bases separating them. This CDR3 region has 16 residues. Here the CDR3 DNA reads TGTGCCAGCAGTTTAGCCTTTCCGGGACGAAATGAAAAACTGTTTTTT. Translating gives CASSLAFPGRNEKLFF. Supplemented by reference TRBV28 and TRBJ1-4, the full variable domain reads DVKVTQSSRYLVKRTGEKVFLECVQDMDHENMFWYRQDPGLGLRLIYFSYDVKMKEKGDIPEGYSVSREKKERFSLILESASTNQTSMYLCASSLAFPGRNEKLFFGSGTQLSVL.

About this clonotype itself: The germline gene is not matched at one end of the junction; a read error may be the cause. This chain connects TRBV20-1 to TRBJ2-7; 7 positions agree with TRBD2. CDR1 and CDR2 (germline): DFQATT, SNEGSKA (reference sequence). CDR3 length: 16 residues. The CDR3 is CSAQSGSSGVSHEQYF. The CDR3 DNA reads TGCAGTGCCCAAAGTGGATCGAGCGGGGTCTCCCACGAGCAGTACTTC.

This clonotype was observed a handful of times. The chain recombines TRBV21-1 with TRBJ1-4; the listed D gene, TRBD1, was not tested against the DNA. TRBV21-1 is labeled a pseudogene. The CDR3 runs to 17 residues. As DNA, the CDR3 is TGTGCCAGCAGCAAAGTGGAAATAGGACAGGGGAGGGAAAAACTGTTTTTT. Protein product: CASSKVEIGQGREKLFF.

The sample holds a few counts of this clonotype. The chain carries TRBV19 and TRBJ2-7; 7 bases line up with TRBD1. J was trimmed by 0 bases and V by 5 bases; bases with no gene match: 4. Germline V lookup: CDR1 LNHDA, CDR2 SQIVND (reference sequence). The CDR3 is 14 residues long. CDR3 sequence (DNA): TGTGCCAGTAGTGTCACAGGGGCCTCCTACGAGCAGTACTTC. Translating gives CASSVTGASYEQYF.

This sequence joins TRBV30 and TRBJ2-3; 11 bases agree with TRBD2. Germline V gene lookup returns CDR1 GTSNPN and CDR2 SVGIG (reference sequence). This CDR3 spans 17 amino acids. V was clipped by 5 bases and J by 2 bases; unmatched bases: 12. The CDR3 protein is CAWGARGTSGYTDTQYF. For the CDR3, the DNA is TGTGCCTGGGGCGCAAGGGGGACTAGCGGTTACACAGATACGCAGTATTTT.

The V gene is TRBV24-1, the J gene TRBJ1-1; the D is unclear. Germline-derived CDR1 and CDR2 are KGHDR and SFDVKD. V gave up 0 bases and J gave up 4 bases, with 5 bases separating them. The CDR3 totals 13 residues. CDR3 residues: CATSDLQATEAFF. CDR3 nucleotide sequence: TGTGCCACCAGTGATTTGCAGGCCACTGAAGCTTTCTTT.

The rearrangement links TRBV10-3 to TRBJ2-7; TRBD2 aligns across 13 bases. The CDR3 runs to 15 residues. The V segment lost 6 bases and the J segment 5 bases; nucleotides outside the gene matches: 7. Germline loops: CDR1 ENHRY, CDR2 SYGVKD. CDR3 amino acids: CAIRGTSGKIDEQYF. The CDR3 DNA reads TGTGCCATCAGGGGGACTAGCGGGAAGATCGACGAGCAGTACTTC.

This chain joins TRBV29-1 and TRBJ2-3; D remains ambiguous. The ends were cut back, 4 bases at V and 7 bases at J, with 18 bases in the middle. The CDR3 sequence is 14 residues long. Germline assignment: CDR1 SQVTM and CDR2 ANQGSEA. The CDR3 sequence: CSVANHLESNTQYF. The CDR3 DNA reads TGCAGCGTTGCCAACCACCTAGAGTCCAATACGCAGTATTTT.

This clonotype appeared a few times. The chain employs TRBV28 and TRBJ2-5; TRBD2 agrees at 9 bases. This CDR3 is 15 amino acids long. Germline CDR1 reads MDHEN; CDR2 reads SYDVKM. J gave up 9 bases and V 2 bases, and 10 bases lay outside the gene matches. CDR3 region: CASSLATSGFRPQYF. The DNA of the CDR3 is TGTGCCAGCAGTTTAGCTACTAGCGGGTTTAGGCCCCAGTACTTC.